This T cell receptor beta chain was observed in a study of identical twins. Findings and limits, study-wide: Twins showed weaker excess sharing in their beta out-of-frame sequences. Excess low generation probability was seen in twin-shared out-of-frame alpha sequences.

The length of the CDR3 is 17 residues. Each CDR3 protein gets one entry after TCRdb re-called the 5' RACE reads with MiXCR. The sample records approximately 620,000 distinct CDR3 sequences, 8.6% being singletons. With regard to this clonotype: The antigen remains undetermined.

This sample also belongs to another study, concerning yellow fever vaccine responses in identical twins.

The chain links TRBV21-1 to TRBJ1-5; no DNA check was done on the table's D call, TRBD1. TRBV21-1 is marked as a pseudogene. The source material was PBMCs. The sequence derives from a woman under 30 in good health. In DNA, the CDR3 is TGTGCCAGCAGCAAAGTCGCGACAGGGAAATGCAATCAGCCCCAGCATTTT. Translated: CASSKVATGKCNQPQHF.